The T cell receptor (beta chain) under discussion was sequenced for a study of T cell repertoires in cytomegalovirus infection. Study results and caveats: It was HLA-C-restricted CMV-specific TCR beta clonotypes that dominated the response ex vivo.

TCRdb re-called the reads through MiXCR, storing one row per CDR3 protein. Of approximately 280,000 distinct CDR3 sequences in the sample, roughly 21% were seen once. The CDR3 loop spans 15 amino acids. CDR1 and CDR2 (germline): SGHVS, FNYEAQ. V lost 1 base and J 1 base, leaving 10 bases between the germline ends. In regard to this clonotype: Its specificity is not known.

V gene TRBV7-6 combines with J gene TRBJ2-5, with D uncertain. This TCR derives from a human donor in good health (CMV status not recorded). Some clones in this sample may be carry-over from other donors' samples. This material consisted of cultured PBMCs, taken from culture after CMV antigen stimulation. For the CDR3, the DNA is TGTGCCAGCAGCTTAGAAGTGGGATTCCAAGAGACCCAGTACTTC. This gives the protein CASSLEVGFQETQYF.